The clone carrying this TCR beta chain was seen many times. What it recognizes is unknown. The sample belongs to a study of T cells in Graves' hyperthyroidism and ophthalmopathy. Overall study findings and caveats: In simple terms, a model built on 13 V-J features told ophthalmopathy apart from stable hyperthyroidism.

Amplification of TCR beta CDR3 regions used RNA as the template. The primer set for the first-round RT-PCR of the TCR CDR3 was HTBI. From the multiplex PCR reads, TCRdb called clonotypes with MiXCR, one entry per CDR3 protein. Counted here are roughly 170,000 distinct CDR3 sequences, about 18% occurring once; the ten biggest clones make up about 31%. The germline V and J ends were trimmed by 5 bases and 7 bases, with 12 bases remaining between them. This CDR3 comprises 12 residues. Germline loops: CDR1 LNHDA, CDR2 SQIVND (reference sequence). The TCR was taken from a woman aged 45 to 65 with Graves' hyperthyroidism. The sample consisted of blood. This chain links TRBV19 with TRBJ2-7, with a weak D call TRBD1 (5 bases). The CDR3: CASSAGLGEQYF. For the CDR3, the DNA is TGTGCCAGTAGTGCAGGGTTGGGGGAGCAGTACTTC. The variable domain in full, with the rest retrieved from reference TRBV19 and TRBJ2-7, is DGGITQSPKYLFRKEGQNVTLSCEQNLNHDAMYWYRQDPGQGLRLIYYSQIVNDFQKGDIAEGYSVSREKKESFPLTVTSAQKNPTAFYLCASSAGLGEQYFGPGTRLTVT.